This T cell receptor (beta chain) was recorded in a study of cytomegalovirus exposure and HLA in healthy donors. PCR involved 60 Vbeta and 13 Jbeta primers. Assay used: immunoSEQ multiplex PCR; TCRdb lists only in-frame clones, some missing. The sample has 120,000 or so clones, 65% to 80% seen once; the top ten hold nearly 3%. For this clone: Its antigen is currently unknown.

Study-level points and caveats: Among TCR beta chains, those listed as cytomegalovirus-associated numbered over 150.

CDR3 length: 13 residues. CDR1 and CDR2 (germline): SGHTA, FQGTGA. The ends were cut back, 4 bases at V and 3 bases at J, with 9 bases in the middle. Donors were nominally healthy when sampled, though unrecorded immune exposures were likely. The chain has TRBV7-3 and TRBJ2-5, with D hard to call. The receptor comes from a woman aged 40 to 55 in good health and CMV-seropositive. The specimen was PBMCs. CDR3 protein: CASSSRREETQYF. For the CDR3, the DNA is TGTGCCAGCAGCTCCCGGAGAGAAGAGACCCAGTACTTC.